Presented here are 24 T cell receptor beta chains from one specimen sequenced in a study of T cells expressing NK-cell markers. For each CDR3 protein, TCRdb gives one entry from its re-call of the 5' RACE reads, without DNA. The sample's table shows about 410,000 distinct CDR3 sequences. Source material: blood T cells: a sorted CD56 or NKG2C T cell subset, CD4+ or CD8+ T cells, or bulk PBMC T cells (not recorded which). These receptors were collected from a woman in her forties or fifties in good health.

The chain has TRBV28 and TRBJ2-1; TCRdb's D gene call, TRBD2, goes unchecked for lack of DNA. This CDR3 contains 14 residues. Germline V gene data show CDR1 as MDHEN and CDR2 as SYDVKM. CDR3 residues: CASTEAGGPNEQFF.

This chain connects TRBV5-1 to TRBJ2-7; no DNA is available, so the TRBD1 call from TCRdb remains unchecked. Germline V gene lookup returns CDR1 SGHRS and CDR2 YFSETQ. The CDR3 has 15 residues. CDR3 loop: CASSLAAGQTYEQYF. The entire variable domain, with the rest obtained from reference TRBV5-1 and TRBJ2-7, is as follows: KAGVTQTPRYLIKTRGQQVTLSCSPISGHRSVSWYQQTPGQGLQFLFEYFSETQRNKGNFPGRFSGRQFSNSRSEMNVSTLELGDSALYLCASSLAAGQTYEQYFGPGTRLTVT.

The chain couples TRBV7-6 to TRBJ2-1; TCRdb lists TRBD2, though no DNA is available to test this call. The CDR3 is 16 residues long. Germline CDR1 reads SGHVS; CDR2 reads FNYEAQ. CDR3 residues: CASSFTSGDTYNEQFF.

The chain joins TRBV11-2 to TRBJ2-1; lacking DNA, the TRBD2 call made by TCRdb goes unchecked. The CDR3 is made up of 17 amino acids. Germline V CDR1 and CDR2: SGHAT, FQNNGV. CDR3 in amino acids: CASSLVPIAGVRNEQFF. The variable domain in full, completed from reference TRBV11-2 and TRBJ2-1, reads EAGVAQSPRYKIIEKRQSVAFWCNPISGHATLYWYQQILGQGPKLLIQFQNNGVVDDSQLPKDRFSAERLKGVDSTLKIQPAKLEDSAVYLCASSLVPIAGVRNEQFFGPGTRLTVL.

The chain uses TRBV12-3 or TRBV12-4 and TRBJ1-1; no DNA is available, so the TRBD1 call from TCRdb remains unchecked. The CDR3 is 16 residues long. The CDR3 loop is CASSLALQGIHGEAFF.

CDR3 protein: CASSRSLGDQPQHF. The chain uses TRBV5-1 and TRBJ1-5; the TCRdb call, TRBD1, lacks DNA for checking. The CDR3 totals 14 residues. From germline, CDR1 is SGHRS and CDR2 YFSETQ.

This chain's CDR3 is CASSRSGTSGDTQYF. The rearrangement uses TRBV11-3 and TRBJ2-3. The CDR3 has 15 amino acids. Germline V lookup: CDR1 SGHNT, CDR2 YENEEA.

The chain is built from TRBV12-3 or TRBV12-4 and TRBJ2-1; lacking DNA, the TRBD2 call made by TCRdb goes unchecked. The CDR3 contains 16 residues. The CDR3 reads CASSLARLAGINEQFF.

The chain links TRBV11-2 to TRBJ2-7; no DNA is available, so the TRBD1 call from TCRdb remains unchecked. CDR3 length: 15 residues. Looked up from germline, CDR1 is SGHAT and CDR2 is FQNNGV. This chain's CDR3 is CASSGRDRGYYEQYF.

The rearrangement uses TRBV7-9 and TRBJ2-2; TCRdb returns TRBD2, unconfirmable since there is no DNA. The germline V gene encodes CDR1 SEHNR and CDR2 FQNEAQ (reference sequence). The CDR3 covers 17 residues. The CDR3 loop is CASSLVGGQPNTGELFF.

This sequence joins TRBV3-1 and TRBJ2-5; TCRdb gives TRBD2 as the D gene, but with no DNA this cannot be confirmed. The CDR3 has 14 amino acids. Germline V gene sequence: CDR1 LGHDT, CDR2 YNNKEL (reference sequence). This CDR3 reads CASSQAGRHETQYF.

The chain joins TRBV4-1 to TRBJ2-1; TCRdb returns TRBD2, unconfirmable since there is no DNA. Per the germline V gene, CDR1 is MGHRA and CDR2 is YSYEKL. The length of the CDR3 is 14 residues. The CDR3 spells CASTSAYSYNEQFF.

This chain links TRBV10-2 with TRBJ2-7. Per germline, CDR1 WSHSY and CDR2 SAAADI. The CDR3 consists of 14 residues. CDR3 in amino acids: CASSTIGSPSEQYF.

V gene TRBV12-5 combines with J gene TRBJ2-1; TCRdb indicates TRBD2, and absent DNA this call remains unverified. CDR1 and CDR2 (germline): LGHNT, FRNRAP. The CDR3 sequence is 14 residues long. CDR3 sequence reads: CASGLGLAGEEQFF. The whole variable domain, filled in from reference TRBV12-5 and TRBJ2-1, reads DARVTQTPRHKVTEMGQEVTMRCQPILGHNTVFWYRQTMMQGLELLAYFRNRAPLDDSGMPKDRFSAEMPDATLATLKIQPSEPRDSAVYFCASGLGLAGEEQFFGPGTRLTVL.

The CDR3 loop reads CASSLPRVVDSNEQFF. The chain joins TRBV7-8 to TRBJ2-1; absent DNA, TCRdb's TRBD1 call cannot be checked. The CDR3 length is 16 residues. Germline lookup yields CDR1 SGHVS and CDR2 FQNEAQ.

This sequence joins TRBV7-9 and TRBJ1-2. The germline V gene encodes CDR1 SEHNR and CDR2 FQNEAQ (reference sequence). This CDR3 contains 14 residues. The CDR3 loop is CASSLAYENYGYTF. Full variable domain (missing parts from reference TRBV7-9 and TRBJ1-2): DTGVSQNPRHKITKRGQNVTFRCDPISEHNRLYWYRQTLGQGPEFLTYFQNEAQLEKSRLLSDRFSAERPKGSFSTLEIQRTEQGDSAMYLCASSLAYENYGYTFGSGTRLTVV.

This chain joins TRBV20-1 and TRBJ2-7; TCRdb outputs TRBD2, but without DNA this stays unchecked. The CDR3 extends over 12 amino acids. Germline CDR1 DFQATT, CDR2 SNEGSKA (reference sequence). This chain's CDR3 is CKGGRASGEQYF.

V usage is TRBV12-3 or TRBV12-4 and J usage is TRBJ2-2; the D call of TRBD2 rests on TCRdb alone, since no DNA is present to check it. The CDR3 sequence is 15 residues long. The CDR3 reads CASSLELARAGELFF.

The chain couples TRBV5-5 to TRBJ2-4; TCRdb names TRBD2, which stays unverified in the absence of DNA. The germline V gene has CDR1 SGHKS and CDR2 YYEKEE (reference sequence). This CDR3 region has 14 residues. This CDR3 reads CASSAGLAKNIQYF.

The genes are TRBV5-5 and TRBJ2-2; no DNA is available, so the TRBD2 call from TCRdb remains unchecked. The CDR3 is 16 amino acids. Germline CDR1 and CDR2: SGHKS and YYEKEE (reference sequence). CDR3 region: CASSPRGGEDTGELFF.

The chain employs TRBV11-2 and TRBJ2-4; as DNA is missing, the TRBD2 call by TCRdb cannot be tested. Germline V gene data show CDR1 as SGHAT and CDR2 as FQNNGV. This CDR3 is built from 17 residues. This CDR3 is CASSLGIRTSGSGIQYF. Full variable domain (outside the CDR3, taken from reference TRBV11-2 and TRBJ2-4): EAGVAQSPRYKIIEKRQSVAFWCNPISGHATLYWYQQILGQGPKLLIQFQNNGVVDDSQLPKDRFSAERLKGVDSTLKIQPAKLEDSAVYLCASSLGIRTSGSGIQYFGAGTRLSVL.

The chain employs TRBV5-1 and TRBJ2-1; as DNA is missing, the TRBD1 call by TCRdb cannot be tested. CDR1 and CDR2 from the germline V gene are SGHRS and YFSETQ. This CDR3 region has 14 residues. CDR3 protein: CASSFQDRVSEQFF. Looking up the rest from reference TRBV5-1 and TRBJ2-1 gives the full variable domain: KAGVTQTPRYLIKTRGQQVTLSCSPISGHRSVSWYQQTPGQGLQFLFEYFSETQRNKGNFPGRFSGRQFSNSRSEMNVSTLELGDSALYLCASSFQDRVSEQFFGPGTRLTVL.

This chain uses TRBV4-1 with TRBJ2-7. The CDR3 consists of 14 residues. Per germline, CDR1 MGHRA and CDR2 YSYEKL. This chain's CDR3 is CASSQEKSSDEQYF.

The gene calls are TRBV19 and TRBJ2-2; with no DNA, the TCRdb D assignment of TRBD1 cannot be verified. CDR1 LNHDA and CDR2 SQIVND come from the germline V gene (reference sequence). The CDR3 has 15 amino acids. CDR3 sequence reads: CASSIPTGVVGELFF.